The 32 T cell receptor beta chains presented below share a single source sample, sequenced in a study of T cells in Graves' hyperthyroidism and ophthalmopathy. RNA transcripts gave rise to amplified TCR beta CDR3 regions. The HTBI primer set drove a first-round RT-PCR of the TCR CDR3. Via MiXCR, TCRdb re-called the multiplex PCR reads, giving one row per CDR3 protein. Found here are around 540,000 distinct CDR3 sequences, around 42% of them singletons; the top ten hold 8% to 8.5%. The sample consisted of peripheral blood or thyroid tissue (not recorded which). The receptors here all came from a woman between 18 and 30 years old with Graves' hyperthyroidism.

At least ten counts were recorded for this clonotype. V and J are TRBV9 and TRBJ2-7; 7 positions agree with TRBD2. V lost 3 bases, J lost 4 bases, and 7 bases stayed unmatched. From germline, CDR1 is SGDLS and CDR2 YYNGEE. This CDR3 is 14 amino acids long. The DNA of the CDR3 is TGTGCCAGCAGCGCCTGGGAGGGAGAGTACGAGCAGTACTTC. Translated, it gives CASSAWEGEYEQYF.

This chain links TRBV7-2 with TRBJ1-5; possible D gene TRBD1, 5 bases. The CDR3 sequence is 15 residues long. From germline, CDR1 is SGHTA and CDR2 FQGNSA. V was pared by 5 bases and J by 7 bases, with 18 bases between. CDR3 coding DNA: TGTGCCAGCAGCCCCGGGGGGACGGTTGGGCAGCCCCAGCATTTT. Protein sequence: CASSPGGTVGQPQHF. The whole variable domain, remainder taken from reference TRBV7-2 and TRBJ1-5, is GAGVSQSPSNKVTEKGKDVELRCDPISGHTALYWYRQSLGQGLEFLIYFQGNSAPDKSGLPSDRFSAERTGGSVSTLTIQRTQQEDSAVYLCASSPGGTVGQPQHFGDGTRLSIL.

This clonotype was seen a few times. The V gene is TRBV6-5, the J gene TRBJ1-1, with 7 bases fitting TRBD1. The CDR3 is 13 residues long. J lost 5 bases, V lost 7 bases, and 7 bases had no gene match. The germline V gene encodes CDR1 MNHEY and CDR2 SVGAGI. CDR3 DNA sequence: TGTGCCAGCACCCCAGGGGGAGGAACTGAAGCTTTCTTT. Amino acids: CASTPGGGTEAFF.

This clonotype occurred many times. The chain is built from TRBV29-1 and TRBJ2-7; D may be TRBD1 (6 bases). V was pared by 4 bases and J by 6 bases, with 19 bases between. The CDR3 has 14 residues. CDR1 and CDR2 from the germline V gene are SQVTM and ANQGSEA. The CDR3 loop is CSVGRAGSTGEQYF. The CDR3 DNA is TGCAGCGTTGGTCGGGCAGGGTCGACAGGCGAGCAGTACTTC.

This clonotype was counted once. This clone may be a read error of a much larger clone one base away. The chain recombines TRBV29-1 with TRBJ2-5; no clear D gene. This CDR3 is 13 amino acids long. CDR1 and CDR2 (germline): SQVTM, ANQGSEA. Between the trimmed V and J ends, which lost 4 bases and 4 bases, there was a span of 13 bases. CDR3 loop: CSVARVSRETQYF. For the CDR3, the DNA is TGCAGCGTTGCTAGGGTCTCAAGAGAGACCCAGTACTTC.

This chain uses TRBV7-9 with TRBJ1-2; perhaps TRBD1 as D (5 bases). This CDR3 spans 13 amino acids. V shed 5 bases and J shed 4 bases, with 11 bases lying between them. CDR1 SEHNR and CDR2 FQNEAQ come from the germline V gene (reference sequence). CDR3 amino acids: CASSPTEVYGYTF. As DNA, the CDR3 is TGTGCCAGCAGCCCGACAGAGGTCTATGGCTACACCTTC.

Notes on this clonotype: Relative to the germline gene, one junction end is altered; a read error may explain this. The CDR3 sequence is CSVPGANVLTF. CDR3 DNA: TGCAGCGTGCCAGGGGCGAACGTCCTGACTTTC. The chain couples TRBV29-1 to TRBJ2-6, with D possibly being TRBD1 (6 bases). There are 11 residues in the CDR3. CDR1 is SQVTM and CDR2 is ANQGSEA in the germline V gene.

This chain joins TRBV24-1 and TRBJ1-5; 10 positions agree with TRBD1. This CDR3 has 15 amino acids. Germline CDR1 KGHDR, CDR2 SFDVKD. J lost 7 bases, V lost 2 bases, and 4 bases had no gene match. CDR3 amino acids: CATSDSGTGEQPQHF. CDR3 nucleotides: TGTGCCACCAGTGATTCGGGGACAGGGGAACAGCCCCAGCATTTT.

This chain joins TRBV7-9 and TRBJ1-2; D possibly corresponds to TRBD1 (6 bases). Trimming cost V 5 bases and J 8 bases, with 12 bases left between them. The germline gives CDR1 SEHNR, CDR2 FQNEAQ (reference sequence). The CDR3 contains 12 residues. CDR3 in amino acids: CASSPQGGGYTF. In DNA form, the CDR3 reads TGTGCCAGCAGCCCACAGGGAGGAGGCTACACCTTC.

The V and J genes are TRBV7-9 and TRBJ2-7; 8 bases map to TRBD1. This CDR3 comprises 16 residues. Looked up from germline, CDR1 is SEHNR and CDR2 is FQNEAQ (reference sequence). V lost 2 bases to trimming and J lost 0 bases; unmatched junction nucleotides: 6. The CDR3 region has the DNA TGTGCCAGCAGCTTAACTCAGGGGGCAGGCTCCTACGAGCAGTACTTC. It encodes CASSLTQGAGSYEQYF.

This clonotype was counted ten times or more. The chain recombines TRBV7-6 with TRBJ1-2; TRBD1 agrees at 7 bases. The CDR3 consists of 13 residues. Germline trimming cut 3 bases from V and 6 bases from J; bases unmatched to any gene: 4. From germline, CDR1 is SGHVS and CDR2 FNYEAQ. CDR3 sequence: CASSFTGAHGYTF. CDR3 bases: TGTGCCAGCAGCTTTACAGGGGCACATGGCTACACCTTC.

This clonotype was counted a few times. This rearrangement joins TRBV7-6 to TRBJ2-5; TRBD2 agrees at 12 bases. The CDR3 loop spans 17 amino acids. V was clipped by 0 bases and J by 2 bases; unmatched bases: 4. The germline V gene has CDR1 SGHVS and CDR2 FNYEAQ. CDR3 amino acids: CASSLALLAGGQETQYF. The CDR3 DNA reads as TGTGCCAGCAGCTTAGCTTTGCTAGCGGGAGGGCAAGAGACCCAGTACTTC. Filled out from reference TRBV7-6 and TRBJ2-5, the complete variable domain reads GAGVSQSPRYKVTKRGQDVALRCDPISGHVSLYWYRQALGQGPEFLTYFNYEAQQDKSGLPNDRFSAERPEGSISTLTIQRTEQRDSAMYRCASSLALLAGGQETQYFGPGTRLLVL.

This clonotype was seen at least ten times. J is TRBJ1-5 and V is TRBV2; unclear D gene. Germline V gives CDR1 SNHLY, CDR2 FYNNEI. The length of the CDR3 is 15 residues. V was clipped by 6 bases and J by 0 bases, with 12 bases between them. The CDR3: CASRPVGISNQPQHF. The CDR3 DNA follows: TGTGCCAGCAGGCCGGTGGGGATTAGCAATCAGCCCCAGCATTTT.

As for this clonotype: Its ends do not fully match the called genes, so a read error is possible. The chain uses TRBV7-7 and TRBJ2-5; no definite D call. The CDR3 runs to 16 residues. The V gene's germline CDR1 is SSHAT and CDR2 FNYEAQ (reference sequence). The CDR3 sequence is CASSLGGRLGQETQYF. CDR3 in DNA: TGTGCTAGCAGCTTAGGCGGTCGGCTAGGGCAAGAGACCCAGTACTTC.

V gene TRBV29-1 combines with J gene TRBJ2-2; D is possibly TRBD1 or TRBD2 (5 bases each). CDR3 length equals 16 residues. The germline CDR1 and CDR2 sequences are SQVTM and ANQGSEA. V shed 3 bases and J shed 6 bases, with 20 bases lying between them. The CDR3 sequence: CSVELLGAHDSGELFF. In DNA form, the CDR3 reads TGCAGCGTTGAGTTACTCGGGGCGCACGATTCCGGGGAGCTGTTTTTT.

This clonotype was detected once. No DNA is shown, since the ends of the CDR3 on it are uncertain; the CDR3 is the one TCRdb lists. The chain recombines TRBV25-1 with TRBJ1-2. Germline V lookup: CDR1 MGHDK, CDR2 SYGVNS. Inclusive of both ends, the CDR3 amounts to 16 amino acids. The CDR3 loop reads CASSIYLCSVEEGYTF.

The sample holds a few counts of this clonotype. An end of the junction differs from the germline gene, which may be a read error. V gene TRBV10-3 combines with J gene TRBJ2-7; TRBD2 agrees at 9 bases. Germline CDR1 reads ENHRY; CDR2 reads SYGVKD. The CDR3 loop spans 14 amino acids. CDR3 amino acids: CASSQLAGTYEQYF. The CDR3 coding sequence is TGTGCCAGCAGTCAACTAGCGGGTACCTACGAGCAGTACTTC.

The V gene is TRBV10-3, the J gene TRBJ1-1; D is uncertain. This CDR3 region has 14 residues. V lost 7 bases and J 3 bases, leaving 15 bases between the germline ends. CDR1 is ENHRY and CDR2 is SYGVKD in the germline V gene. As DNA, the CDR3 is TGTGCCATCAACCACGGGGTTGCTGACACTGAAGCTTTCTTT. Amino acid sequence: CAINHGVADTEAFF.

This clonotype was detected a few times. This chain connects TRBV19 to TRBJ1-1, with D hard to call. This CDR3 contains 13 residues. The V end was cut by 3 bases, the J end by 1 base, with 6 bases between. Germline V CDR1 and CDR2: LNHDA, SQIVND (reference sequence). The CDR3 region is CASSIMQNTEAFF. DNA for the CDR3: TGTGCCAGTAGTATCATGCAGAACACTGAAGCTTTCTTT.

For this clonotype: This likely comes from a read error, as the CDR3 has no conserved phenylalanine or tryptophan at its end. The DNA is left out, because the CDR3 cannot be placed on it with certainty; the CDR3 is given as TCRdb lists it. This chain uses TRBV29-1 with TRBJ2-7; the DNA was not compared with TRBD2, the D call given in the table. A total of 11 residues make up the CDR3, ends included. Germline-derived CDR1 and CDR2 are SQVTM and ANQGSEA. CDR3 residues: CSVRGTTRARG.

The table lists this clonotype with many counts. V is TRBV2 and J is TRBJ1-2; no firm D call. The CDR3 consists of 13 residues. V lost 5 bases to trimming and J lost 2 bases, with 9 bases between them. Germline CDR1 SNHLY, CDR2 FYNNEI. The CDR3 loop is CASSINSNYGYTF. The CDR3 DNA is TGTGCCAGCAGTATAAACTCGAACTATGGCTACACCTTC.

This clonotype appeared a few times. The CDR3 DNA sequence: TGCGCCAGCAGTTCACAGCTGAACACTGAAGCTTTCTTT. It encodes CASSSQLNTEAFF. The chain is built from TRBV5-1 and TRBJ1-1; D call uncertain. This CDR3 contains 13 residues. V was pared by 5 bases and J by 0 bases, with 8 bases between. The germline V gene encodes CDR1 SGHRS and CDR2 YFSETQ.

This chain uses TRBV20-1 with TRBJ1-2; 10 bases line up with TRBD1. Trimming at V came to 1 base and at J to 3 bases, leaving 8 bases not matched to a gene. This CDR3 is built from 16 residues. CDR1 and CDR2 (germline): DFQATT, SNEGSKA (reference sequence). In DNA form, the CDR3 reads TGCAGTGCTAGAGGAACTGAGGGGACAGGGGACTATGGCTACACCTTC. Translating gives CSARGTEGTGDYGYTF.

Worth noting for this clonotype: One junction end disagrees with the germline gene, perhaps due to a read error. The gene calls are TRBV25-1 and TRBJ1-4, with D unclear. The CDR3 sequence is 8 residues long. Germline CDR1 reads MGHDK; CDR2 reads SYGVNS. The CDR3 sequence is CASSELGF. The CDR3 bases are TGTGCCAGCAGTGAATTGGGGTTT.

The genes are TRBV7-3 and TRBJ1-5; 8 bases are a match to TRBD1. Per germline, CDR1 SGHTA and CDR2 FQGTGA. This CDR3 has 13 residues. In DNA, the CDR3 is TGTGCTAGAGAGGACAGGGGCAATCAGCCCCAGCATTTT. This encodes CAREDRGNQPQHF.

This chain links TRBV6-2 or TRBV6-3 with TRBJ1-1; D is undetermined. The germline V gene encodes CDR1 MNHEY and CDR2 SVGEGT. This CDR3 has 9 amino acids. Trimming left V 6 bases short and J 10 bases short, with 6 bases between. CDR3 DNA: TGTGCCAGCAGCCCGACAGCTTTCTTT. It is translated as CASSPTAFF.

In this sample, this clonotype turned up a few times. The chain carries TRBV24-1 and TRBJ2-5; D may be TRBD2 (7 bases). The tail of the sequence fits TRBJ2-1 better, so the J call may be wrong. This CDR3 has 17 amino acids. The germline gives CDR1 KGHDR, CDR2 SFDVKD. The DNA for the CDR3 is TGTGCCACCAGTGATTTGGGCCGGCGGGGGCGAGGAGATGAGCAGTTCTTC. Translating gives CATSDLGRRGRGDEQFF.

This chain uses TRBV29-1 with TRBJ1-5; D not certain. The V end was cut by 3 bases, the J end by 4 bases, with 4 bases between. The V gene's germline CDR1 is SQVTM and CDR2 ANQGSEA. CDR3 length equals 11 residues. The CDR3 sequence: CSVDRNQPQHF. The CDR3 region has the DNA TGCAGCGTTGACAGGAATCAGCCCCAGCATTTT.

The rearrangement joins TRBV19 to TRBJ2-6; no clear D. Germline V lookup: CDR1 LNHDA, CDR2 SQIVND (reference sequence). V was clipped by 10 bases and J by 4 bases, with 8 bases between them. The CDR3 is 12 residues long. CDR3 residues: CATARGANVLTF. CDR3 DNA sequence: TGTGCCACAGCGCGAGGGGCCAACGTCCTGACTTTC.

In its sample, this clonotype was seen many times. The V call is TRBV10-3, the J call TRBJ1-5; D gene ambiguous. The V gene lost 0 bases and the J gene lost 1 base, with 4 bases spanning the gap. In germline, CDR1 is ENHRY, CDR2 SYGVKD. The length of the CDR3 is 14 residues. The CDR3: CAISESTSNQPQHF. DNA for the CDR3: TGTGCCATCAGTGAGTCCACCAGCAATCAGCCCCAGCATTTT.

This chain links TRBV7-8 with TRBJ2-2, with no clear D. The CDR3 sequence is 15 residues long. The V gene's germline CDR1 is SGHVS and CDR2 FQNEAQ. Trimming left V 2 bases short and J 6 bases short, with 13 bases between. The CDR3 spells CASSLTTVDAGELFF. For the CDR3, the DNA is TGTGCCAGCAGCTTAACGACCGTGGACGCCGGGGAGCTGTTTTTT.

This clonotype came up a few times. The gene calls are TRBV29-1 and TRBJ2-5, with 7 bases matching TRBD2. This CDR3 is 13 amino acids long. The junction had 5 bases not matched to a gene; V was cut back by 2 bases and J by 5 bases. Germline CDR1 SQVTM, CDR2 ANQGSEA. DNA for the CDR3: TGCAGCGTTGAAACTCCAGCGGGGGAGACCCAGTACTTC. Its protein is CSVETPAGETQYF.